The 27 T cell receptor beta chains presented below share a single source sample, sequenced in a study of regulatory T cells in long-lasting Graves disease. With iRepertoire HTBI primers and Arm-PCR of CDR3 regions, TCR beta libraries were built. TCRdb ran MiXCR on the multiplex PCR reads and lists one entry per CDR3 protein. The sample lists about 620,000 distinct CDR3 sequences, roughly 15% seen once, with under 20% in the top ten. Time point specified: newly diagnosed GD, antithyroid drugs for less than 3 months. PBMC RNA was the source of the TCR library. These data were likewise used in another study, on T cells in Graves' hyperthyroidism and ophthalmopathy.

This specimen consisted of peripheral blood mononuclear cells (PBMCs), obtained at new diagnosis, from a patient treated with antithyroid drugs. These receptors were taken from a woman aged 25 to 39 with Graves disease.

The table lists this clonotype with a few counts. The chain couples TRBV10-3 to TRBJ1-1; D call uncertain. The germline V gene encodes CDR1 ENHRY and CDR2 SYGVKD. CDR3 length: 12 residues. Trimming removed 3 bases at V and 3 bases at J, with 5 bases between. The chain's CDR3 is CAISDWHTEAFF. CDR3 nucleotides: TGTGCCATCAGTGATTGGCACACTGAAGCTTTCTTT.

The sample holds a few counts of this clonotype. The chain carries TRBV18 and TRBJ2-3; 8 nucleotides align to TRBD2. From germline, CDR1 is KGHSH and CDR2 LQKENI. Unmatched junction bases numbered 9, after V lost 2 bases and J lost 2 bases. The CDR3 has 17 residues. The CDR3 reads CASSPFQLAANTDTQYF. The CDR3 nucleotides read TGTGCCAGCTCACCATTCCAACTAGCGGCCAACACAGATACGCAGTATTTT.

V and J are TRBV3-1 and TRBJ2-2; D call uncertain. Trimming removed 0 bases at V and 7 bases at J, with 12 bases between. Germline V gene data show CDR1 as LGHDT and CDR2 as YNNKEL (reference sequence). This CDR3 spans 15 amino acids. CDR3 in DNA: TGTGCCAGCAGCCAAGAGTTGTGGAGCTTCGGGGAGCTGTTTTTT. This gives the protein CASSQELWSFGELFF.

At least ten counts were recorded for this clonotype. The chain carries TRBV13 and TRBJ2-7, with 8 bases lining up with TRBD1. Germline V CDR1 and CDR2: PRHDT, FYEKMQ (reference sequence). The junction had 4 bases not matched to a gene; V was cut back by 3 bases and J by 3 bases. The CDR3 sequence is 14 residues long. CDR3 sequence (DNA): TGTGCCAGCAGCTTCGGACAGGGCTACTACGAGCAGTACTTC. This translates into CASSFGQGYYEQYF.

This clonotype was seen ten or more times. This sequence joins TRBV4-1 and TRBJ1-1, with D possibly TRBD1 on 5 matching bases. The CDR3 covers 15 residues. V lost 4 bases to trimming and J lost 5 bases, with 17 bases between them. The V gene's germline CDR1 is MGHRA and CDR2 YSYEKL. As DNA, the CDR3 is TGCGCCAGCAGCCTCGTCCTTGGGGGGGGAACTGAAGCTTTCTTT. This encodes CASSLVLGGGTEAFF.

Only a few counts were recorded for this clonotype. The CDR3 bases are TGTGCCACCAGTGGGGGACAGGGAGCGAACACCGGGGAGCTGTTTTTT. It translates to CATSGGQGANTGELFF. The rearrangement uses TRBV24-1 and TRBJ2-2, with 9 bases that match TRBD1. This CDR3 has 16 amino acids. The V segment lost 5 bases and the J segment 0 bases; nucleotides outside the gene matches: 3. Germline V CDR1 and CDR2: KGHDR, SFDVKD.

This clonotype has a handful of counts. The chain links TRBV27 to TRBJ2-1, with D possibly TRBD1 on 6 matching bases. The germline V gene encodes CDR1 MNHEY and CDR2 SMNVEV (reference sequence). V lost 5 bases and J 2 bases, leaving 16 bases between the germline ends. This CDR3 contains 16 residues. The CDR3: CASSDGGGGPYNEQFF. The CDR3 region has the DNA TGTGCCAGCAGTGACGGTGGGGGCGGGCCCTACAATGAGCAGTTCTTC.

The CDR3, as DNA: TGTGCCAGTAGTATGGTGCCGGCCAACTATGGCTACACCTTC. Translation: CASSMVPANYGYTF. The chain has TRBV19 and TRBJ1-2; D unresolved. V was pared by 3 bases and J by 2 bases, with 10 bases between. This CDR3 has 14 residues. CDR1 is LNHDA and CDR2 is SQIVND in the germline V gene (reference sequence). Using reference TRBV19 and TRBJ1-2 for the parts outside the CDR3, the full variable domain is DGGITQSPKYLFRKEGQNVTLSCEQNLNHDAMYWYRQDPGQGLRLIYYSQIVNDFQKGDIAEGYSVSREKKESFPLTVTSAQKNPTAFYLCASSMVPANYGYTFGSGTRLTVV.

This chain connects TRBV19 to TRBJ2-1; D is undetermined. Trimming cost V 6 bases and J 1 base, with 13 bases left between them. Germline V CDR1 and CDR2: LNHDA, SQIVND (reference sequence). The CDR3 runs to 15 residues. This CDR3 reads CASSRTDGSYNEQFF. The CDR3 DNA sequence: TGTGCCAGTAGCCGGACGGATGGATCCTACAATGAGCAGTTCTTC.

In its sample, this clonotype was seen many times. The chain uses TRBV5-1 and TRBJ2-7, with 8 bases identical to TRBD1. The V gene end was trimmed by 0 bases and the J gene end by 5 bases; junction bases not matched to a gene: 4. This CDR3 comprises 14 residues. Per germline, CDR1 SGHRS and CDR2 YFSETQ. CDR3 bases: TGCGCCAGCAGCTTGGAAGGGGGACAGGACGAGCAGTACTTC. The encoded protein is CASSLEGGQDEQYF.

This chain's CDR3 is CASTPPPGRSYEQYF. CDR3 in DNA: TGTGCCAGCACCCCACCGCCAGGCAGGTCCTACGAGCAGTACTTC. The chain has TRBV11-2 and TRBJ2-7, with no clear D. The V gene's germline CDR1 is SGHAT and CDR2 FQNNGV. V gave up 7 bases and J gave up 1 base, with 17 bases separating them. The CDR3 is 15 residues long.

The V call is TRBV15, the J call TRBJ1-2; TRBD1 matches at 7 bases. V shed 7 bases and J 6 bases; nucleotides not matched to a gene: 17. The germline V gene has CDR1 LNHNV and CDR2 YYDKDF (reference sequence). This CDR3 is built from 16 residues. The CDR3 reads CATTTRQGGVGDGYTF. In nucleotides, the CDR3 is TGTGCCACCACCACTCGCCAAGGGGGCGTGGGGGATGGCTACACCTTC.

This chain uses TRBV12-3 or TRBV12-4 with TRBJ2-3, with 7 bases aligning to TRBD2. The CDR3 totals 15 residues. J was trimmed by 4 bases and V by 6 bases; bases with no gene match: 10. In nucleotides, the CDR3 is TGTGCCAGCAGGCAGGGAGGGCCCGGCGCAGATACGCAGTATTTT. This gives the protein CASRQGGPGADTQYF.

This chain joins TRBV3-1 and TRBJ1-5; TRBD1 matches 7 bases. There are 16 residues in the CDR3. The V and J ends lost 2 bases and 3 bases, in that order; junction bases with no gene match: 7. Germline-derived CDR1 and CDR2 are LGHDT and YNNKEL (reference sequence). The CDR3 loop is CASSQMTGPYNQPQHF. In DNA form, the CDR3 reads TGTGCCAGCAGCCAAATGACAGGGCCCTACAATCAGCCCCAGCATTTT. Variable domain in full (rest from reference TRBV3-1 and TRBJ1-5): DTAVSQTPKYLVTQMGNDKSIKCEQNLGHDTMYWYKQDSKKFLKIMFSYNNKELIINETVPNRFSPKSPDKAHLNLHINSLELGDSAVYFCASSQMTGPYNQPQHFGDGTRLSIL.

Concerning this clonotype itself: A much bigger clone sits one base away, suggesting this may be a read error. The chain recombines TRBV6-5 with TRBJ2-5; unclear D gene. CDR1 is MNHEY and CDR2 is SVGAGI in the germline V gene. The CDR3 runs 14 residues. The CDR3 spells CASSYFPVQETRYF. In nucleotides, the CDR3 is TGTGCCAGCAGTTACTTTCCGGTCCAAGAGACCCGGTACTTC.

This clonotype appeared many times. The chain carries TRBV27 and TRBJ2-1, with D perhaps TRBD1 or TRBD2 (6 bases each). V was trimmed by 7 bases and J by 10 bases, leaving 23 bases between them. Germline CDR1 and CDR2: MNHEY and SMNVEV (reference sequence). This CDR3 has 15 residues. The CDR3 sequence is CASIFYGGGKGEQFF. DNA for the CDR3: TGTGCCAGCATATTCTACGGGGGCGGGAAGGGAGAGCAGTTCTTC.

This clonotype has ten or more counts. The rearrangement joins TRBV28 to TRBJ1-4; 7 bases are a match to TRBD1. The CDR3 runs 14 residues. From germline, CDR1 is MDHEN and CDR2 SYDVKM. Trimming took 5 bases from V and 8 from J; bases not matched to a gene: 8. CDR3 amino acids: CASSTRQGIEKLFF. The CDR3 region has the DNA TGTGCCAGCAGTACGCGACAGGGCATCGAAAAACTGTTTTTT.

This chain links TRBV24-1 with TRBJ1-1; D is unclear. This CDR3 comprises 13 residues. Germline CDR1 KGHDR, CDR2 SFDVKD. The ends were cut back, 3 bases at V and 1 base at J, with 5 bases in the middle. The CDR3 sequence is CATSDTENTEAFF. The CDR3 DNA is TGTGCCACCAGTGATACAGAGAACACTGAAGCTTTCTTT.

The chain is built from TRBV9 and TRBJ2-5; D may match TRBD1 or TRBD2 (6 bases each). Trimming stripped 4 bases from V and 0 bases from J, with 19 bases between. The CDR3 extends over 17 amino acids. Germline CDR1 SGDLS, CDR2 YYNGEE. The chain's CDR3 is CASSPGGLASYQETQYF. Written as DNA, the CDR3 is TGTGCCAGCAGCCCCGGGGGCCTAGCGTCGTACCAAGAGACCCAGTACTTC.

As regards this clonotype: A read error is the likely source, as a far larger clone sits one nucleotide away. The CDR3 end shows no conserved phenylalanine or tryptophan, and so a read error is likely. The chain combines TRBV7-3 with TRBJ2-5; 8 bases line up with TRBD1. CDR1 is SGHTA, CDR2 FQGTGA, per germline. V lost 5 bases, J lost 5 bases, and 7 bases stayed unmatched. The CDR3 consists of 14 residues. CDR3 DNA: TGTGCCAGCAGCGGGACAGGAGGCGGGGAGACCCAGTACCTC. Protein product: CASSGTGGGETQYL.

This clonotype showed up many times. The V gene is TRBV28, the J gene TRBJ2-1; the match to TRBD2 covers 10 bases. The germline gives CDR1 MDHEN, CDR2 SYDVKM. The trim removed 4 bases at V and 6 bases at J, leaving 9 bases unmatched. The CDR3 loop spans 16 amino acids. CDR3 protein: CASSSHLAGGFNEQFF. Here the CDR3 DNA reads TGTGCCAGCAGTTCCCATTTAGCGGGAGGTTTCAATGAGCAGTTCTTC.

There are a few counts of this clonotype. The V call is TRBV20-1, the J call TRBJ2-7; TRBD2 aligns across 8 bases. Germline assignment: CDR1 DFQATT and CDR2 SNEGSKA (reference sequence). CDR3 size: 12 residues. V shed 6 bases and J 2 bases; nucleotides not matched to a gene: 3. CDR3 in amino acids: CSAAGGTYEQYF. The CDR3 DNA is TGCAGTGCGGCGGGAGGCACCTACGAGCAGTACTTC.

The CDR3 spells CASSLGDSIAEKLFF. The CDR3 coding sequence is TGTGCCAGCAGCTTAGGGGACAGTATTGCTGAAAAACTGTTTTTT. The chain carries TRBV7-9 and TRBJ1-4, with TRBD1 identical over 7 bases. V was pared by 1 base and J by 7 bases, with 6 bases of the junction left unmatched. The CDR3 contains 15 residues. The germline V gene has CDR1 SEHNR and CDR2 FQNEAQ (reference sequence).

This clonotype was seen many times. The chain employs TRBV20-1 and TRBJ2-3, with D unresolved. Between the trimmed V and J ends, which lost 3 bases and 0 bases, there was a span of 4 bases. CDR1 and CDR2 from the germline V gene are DFQATT and SNEGSKA (reference sequence). The CDR3 spans 12 residues. The CDR3 region has the DNA TGCAGTGCTAGCGCTAGCACAGATACGCAGTATTTT. Its protein product is CSASASTDTQYF.

The table lists this clonotype with many counts. The V gene is TRBV6-1, the J gene TRBJ2-1; D possibly corresponds to TRBD2 (6 bases). The CDR3 sequence is 15 residues long. CDR1 is MNHNS, CDR2 SASEGT, per germline. V lost 6 bases to trimming and J lost 5 bases, with 17 bases between them. This chain's CDR3 is CASSEVPGLNNEQFF. CDR3 DNA: TGTGCCAGCAGCGAGGTCCCGGGACTTAACAATGAGCAGTTCTTC.

This chain connects TRBV7-2 to TRBJ2-1; 9 nucleotides agree with TRBD2. CDR1 and CDR2 from the germline V gene are SGHTA and FQGNSA. The CDR3 runs 13 residues. V lost 1 base, J lost 9 bases, and 1 base stayed unmatched. The CDR3 spells CASSLVTSGEQFF. CDR3 DNA: TGTGCCAGCAGCTTAGTGACTAGCGGTGAGCAGTTCTTC.

This clonotype was seen ten or more times. The chain recombines TRBV30 with TRBJ1-1, with D uncertain. Germline CDR1 and CDR2: GTSNPN and SVGIG (reference sequence). V was clipped by 3 bases and J by 3 bases, with 14 bases between them. The CDR3 is 14 residues long. CDR3 protein: CAWSPFVRDTEAFF. The DNA of the CDR3 is TGTGCCTGGAGCCCCTTCGTCAGAGACACTGAAGCTTTCTTT.